These 20 T cell receptor beta chains came from one sample sequenced in a study of PD-1 blockade in classical Hodgkin lymphoma. Every patient was affected by relapse after autologous stem cell transplantation, while exposure to brentuximab vedotin was not uniform. Produced via immunoSEQ multiplex PCR; TCRdb's table is partial and in-frame only. The table records fewer than 25,000 clones, roughly 72% of them present only once. The sample here was peripheral blood mononuclear cells (PBMCs), taken at baseline. These receptors were obtained from a human donor with classical Hodgkin lymphoma.

This clone was observed a few times. The chain employs TRBV7-8 and TRBJ1-5; D gene unclear. Germline CDR1 is SGHVS and CDR2 is FQNEAQ. CDR3 length: 14 residues. V was shortened by 1 base and J by 8 bases, with 12 bases between the two germline ends. The CDR3 spells CASSLGVKKEPQHF. DNA for the CDR3: TGTGCCAGCAGCTTAGGGGTGAAGAAGGAGCCCCAGCATTTT.

The J gene is TRBJ2-7, the V gene TRBV19, with D unclear. V was pared by 5 bases and J by 7 bases, with 15 bases between. The CDR3 is 13 amino acids. Germline CDR1 reads LNHDA; CDR2 reads SQIVND (reference sequence). The CDR3 DNA reads TGTGCCAGTAGTGCGCCCGGGCCCTCAGAGCAGTACTTC. Translating gives CASSAPGPSEQYF.

In the case of this clone: Other DNA sequences in this specimen translate into the identical CDR3. The V call is TRBV7-2, the J call TRBJ2-7, with D unclear. Trimming removed 2 bases at V and 3 bases at J, with 2 bases between. This CDR3 comprises 11 residues. Germline CDR1 is SGHTA and CDR2 is FQGNSA. CDR3 DNA: TGTGCCAGCAGCTTATTCTACGAGCAGTACTTC. Translated, it gives CASSLFYEQYF.

The rearrangement uses TRBV9 and TRBJ1-3; no clear D gene. The germline V gene has CDR1 SGDLS and CDR2 YYNGEE. This CDR3 is 17 amino acids long. V was shortened by 3 bases and J by 0 bases, with 16 bases between the two germline ends. In DNA, the CDR3 is TGTGCCAGCAGCGCCCCTGCGTCCGACCGCTCTGGAAACACCATATATTTT. Protein product: CASSAPASDRSGNTIYF.

This chain's CDR3 is CASSWSYEQYF. The DNA of the CDR3 is TGTGCCAGCAGTTGGTCCTACGAGCAGTACTTC. This chain uses TRBV5-6 with TRBJ2-7; no clear D gene. Trimming took 5 bases from V and 1 from J, leaving 4 bases between them. The germline gives CDR1 SGHDT, CDR2 YYEEEE. The CDR3 spans 11 residues.

This chain uses TRBV5-1 with TRBJ2-3, with 8 bases identical to TRBD1. V was pared by 0 bases and J by 5 bases, with 5 bases of the junction left unmatched. The CDR3 loop spans 15 amino acids. Germline assignment: CDR1 SGHRS and CDR2 YFSETQ. The CDR3 nucleotides read TGCGCCAGCAGCTTGGAGGACAGGGCTAAAGATACGCAGTATTTT. It encodes CASSLEDRAKDTQYF.

Remarks on this clone: A much larger clone lies one base from this, so it may be a read error. The sample contains more than one DNA sequence encoding this CDR3. J is TRBJ1-1 and V is TRBV15, with no clear D. Germline assignment: CDR1 LNHNV and CDR2 YYDKDF (reference sequence). The CDR3 length is 12 residues. The V and J ends lost 1 base and 4 bases respectively, with 4 bases between them. In DNA form, the CDR3 reads TGTGCCACCAGCAGAGGGGGCACTGAAGCTTTCTTT. It codes for CATSRGGTEAFF.

This clone was counted between two and nine times. V is TRBV4-1 and J is TRBJ1-2, with TRBD1 identical over 9 bases. V lost 4 bases and J lost 0; bases outside the gene matches: 6. CDR3 length: 16 amino acids. The germline CDR1 and CDR2 sequences are MGHRA and YSYEKL. CDR3 amino acids: CASSLRQGETNYGYTF. In DNA form, the CDR3 reads TGCGCCAGCAGCCTCAGACAGGGGGAAACTAACTATGGCTACACCTTC.

The chain recombines TRBV6-1 with TRBJ2-7; 10 nucleotides match TRBD1. Trimming took 6 bases from V and 1 from J; bases not matched to a gene: 0. The germline V gene has CDR1 MNHNS and CDR2 SASEGT. The CDR3 has 13 residues. CDR3 nucleotides: TGTGCCAGCAGGGGACAGGGGTCCTACGAGCAGTACTTC. The encoded protein is CASRGQGSYEQYF.

V and J are TRBV14 and TRBJ2-1; 9 nucleotides agree with TRBD1. J gave up 4 bases and V 2 bases, and 9 bases lay outside the gene matches. CDR1 SGHDN and CDR2 FVKESK come from the germline V gene. The CDR3 is made up of 17 amino acids. The CDR3 spells CASSQRTGDPRYNEQFF. The CDR3 bases are TGTGCCAGCAGCCAAAGGACAGGGGACCCACGGTACAATGAGCAGTTCTTC.

This chain uses TRBV19 with TRBJ2-5; 10 positions agree with TRBD2. The J segment lost 2 bases and the V segment lost 6 bases, leaving 6 bases of the junction unmatched. Per the germline V gene, CDR1 is LNHDA and CDR2 is SQIVND (reference sequence). The CDR3 extends over 15 amino acids. The chain's CDR3 is CASSDPTSGQETQYF. Written as DNA, the CDR3 is TGTGCCAGTAGCGACCCGACTAGCGGGCAAGAGACCCAGTACTTC.

The rearrangement uses TRBV5-1 and TRBJ2-2; D uncertain. CDR3 size: 16 residues. Germline CDR1 is SGHRS and CDR2 is YFSETQ. The V gene lost 1 base and the J gene lost 1 base, with 11 bases spanning the gap. The CDR3 region has the DNA TGCGCCAGCAGCTTGTCCGCTTCTGGGAACACCGGGGAGCTGTTTTTT. It encodes CASSLSASGNTGELFF.

The J gene is TRBJ2-7, the V gene TRBV11-3, with a tentative D call TRBD1 (6 bases). Trimming cost V 5 bases and J 0 bases, with 8 bases left between them. The CDR3 totals 13 residues. The germline V gene has CDR1 SGHNT and CDR2 YENEEA. The CDR3 protein is CASSRDISYEQYF. CDR3 nucleotides: TGTGCCAGCAGCCGGGACATCTCCTACGAGCAGTACTTC.

This sequence joins TRBV29-1 and TRBJ2-5; TRBD1 agrees at 7 bases. Per germline, CDR1 SQVTM and CDR2 ANQGSEA. The CDR3 has 14 residues. The junction had 11 bases not matched to a gene; V was cut back by 6 bases and J by 4 bases. The CDR3: CSVGDRARRETQYF. In nucleotides, the CDR3 is TGCAGCGTCGGTGACAGGGCAAGGAGAGAGACCCAGTACTTC.

This chain links TRBV19 with TRBJ2-1; no clear D gene. V was cut by 0 bases and J by 1 base, with 4 bases left in between. CDR3 length equals 14 residues. CDR1 is LNHDA, CDR2 SQIVND, per germline (reference sequence). CDR3: CASSIEFSYNEQFF. The CDR3 bases are TGTGCCAGTAGTATAGAGTTTTCCTACAATGAGCAGTTCTTC.

The genes are TRBV7-6 and TRBJ2-3; unclear D gene. CDR1 SGHVS and CDR2 FNYEAQ come from the germline V gene. V was pared by 1 base and J by 4 bases, with 3 bases between. The CDR3 sequence is 12 residues long. CDR3 nucleotide sequence: TGTGCCAGCAGCTTAGTGCCAGATACGCAGTATTTT. Amino acid sequence: CASSLVPDTQYF.

This clone is classed as medium-sized (0.01 to 0.1%). The CDR3: CASSHLSGPSGNTIYF. The CDR3 nucleotides read TGTGCCAGCAGTCACCTCTCGGGGCCCTCTGGAAACACCATATATTTT. J is TRBJ1-3 and V is TRBV6-6, with a weak D call TRBD1 (5 bases). The ends were cut back, 5 bases at V and 0 bases at J, with 14 bases in the middle. This CDR3 contains 16 residues. Germline V gene lookup returns CDR1 MNHNY and CDR2 SVGAGI (reference sequence).

The V call is TRBV2, the J call TRBJ2-7; a possible D gene is TRBD1 (6 bases). This CDR3 has 15 amino acids. In germline, CDR1 is SNHLY, CDR2 FYNNEI. Trimming took off 2 bases at V and 0 bases at J, with 11 bases between the two ends. The DNA of the CDR3 is TGTGCCAGCAGTGAACGAGGACAGTCCTCCTACGAGCAGTACTTC. Translated, it gives CASSERGQSSYEQYF. Variable domain in full (rest from reference TRBV2 and TRBJ2-7): EPEVTQTPSHQVTQMGQEVILRCVPISNHLYFYWYRQILGQKVEFLVSFYNNEISEKSEIFDDQFSVERPDGSNFTLKIRSTKLEDSAMYFCASSERGQSSYEQYFGPGTRLTVT.

The genes are TRBV11-2 and TRBJ2-5, with TRBD2 matching 7 bases. The tail of the sequence fits TRBJ2-7 better, so the J call may be wrong. The CDR3 is 18 residues long. The germline CDR1 and CDR2 sequences are SGHAT and FQNNGV. The CDR3 DNA sequence: TGTGCCAGCAGCTTAGATCTTCACAGCGGGACGATCTCCTACGAGCAGTACTTC. Its protein is CASSLDLHSGTISYEQYF.

The rearrangement joins TRBV30 to TRBJ1-2, with D perhaps TRBD1 (5 bases). The CDR3 totals 12 residues. Germline CDR1 reads GTSNPN; CDR2 reads SVGIG (reference sequence). The ends were cut back, 4 bases at V and 6 bases at J, with 12 bases in the middle. The chain's CDR3 is CAWKAGTHGYTF. The CDR3 DNA follows: TGTGCCTGGAAGGCAGGGACCCATGGCTACACCTTC. Complete variable domain (other parts from reference TRBV30 and TRBJ1-2): SQTIHQWPATLVQPVGSPLSLECTVEGTSNPNLYWYRQAAGRGLQLLFYSVGIGQISSEVPQNLSASRPQDRQFILSSKKLLLSDSGFYLCAWKAGTHGYTFGSGTRLTVV.